This T cell receptor beta chain was recovered during a study of immune characteristics of hereditary and idiopathic chronic pancreatitis. Broadly, across the study: Local pancreatic immune cells and TCRbeta repertoires were profiled in hereditary and idiopathic chronic pancreatitis and were compared with control organ donor pancreases. The gDNA-based approach was selected because the approach required minimal in vitro experimental manipulation of T cells infiltrating the pancreas. TCRbeta sequencing covered four or five control pancreases, fewer than 10 hereditary chronic pancreatitis pancreases and about six idiopathic chronic pancreatitis pancreases. The investigation overall reported the following: Because patient tissue could only be obtained at the time of TPIAT, differences in disease duration may have influenced the immune findings. Chronic pancreatitis caused by alcohol use was excluded from the study. Hereditary and idiopathic chronic pancreatitis differed in Vbeta-Jbeta gene family usage, including TRBV10, TRBV19, TRBV23 and TRBV5. Numbers of productive TCR rearrangements correlated positively with disease severity scores among 10 to 15 chronic pancreatitis patients. Both chronic pancreatitis groups showed significantly increased TCRbeta repertoire diversity and reduced clonality versus controls.

CDR1 is given as SGHNT and CDR2 as YYREEE, both from the germline V gene (reference sequence). V ends up 2 bases short and J 6 bases short, with an unmatched junction base count of 15. Spanning cysteine to phenylalanine, the CDR3 consists of 17 amino acids. The kept DNA is CDR3 alone, 51 bases in frame from the first base. As regards this clone: Its antigen remains undetermined. One base away there is no much larger clone; base qualities are not given.

To prepare the library, the immunoSEQ multiplex PCR assay was applied. The TCRbeta CDR3 region and adjacent sequences were amplified and sequenced from pancreatic genomic DNA. Concerning the study's data processing: Productive clonality and productive rearrangement counts were measured along with repertoire diversity, which was expressed as a mean normalized Shannon-Wiener index. The nonparametric Mann-Whitney U test was used to compare repertoire metrics between the control and chronic pancreatitis groups. Shared clonotypes were defined as CDR3beta sequences with identical amino acid composition and length across subjects. Sourced from immuneACCESS, this table was stored by TCRdb with only in-frame sequences that have V and J called. A share of the clones is absent; for the studies checked, an unresolved V gene accounts for under half, and the remainder has no known explanation. V and J calls and clone size follow that table, whereas D and trimming were derived from the DNA. The sample table records 9,000 to 10,000 clones; more than 75% of these occur just once. Approximately 14% of the sample is in the top ten clones.

Pancreas tissue with chronic pancreatitis was obtained from patients having total pancreatectomy with islet autotransplantation (TPIAT). Included chronic pancreatitis patients had no known history of diabetes. For TCRbeta sequencing, genomic DNA was extracted directly from bulk pancreas tissue without sorting T cells. No particular cause of disease was identified in patients with idiopathic chronic pancreatitis. Pancreas tissues from patients and organ donors were collected consecutively at two US centers. The sample taken for sequencing was pancreas tissue with idiopathic chronic pancreatitis. The sample's cell subset or site, from its label and the paper: chronic pancreatitis without an identified cause. The V gene is TRBV5-4 and the J gene is TRBJ2-7, and 9 junction bases match TRBD1. The clonotype comes from a human donor with chronic pancreatitis. For the CDR3, the sequence is CASSFQIIRDRVSEQYF. In nucleotide form, the sequence is TGTGCCAGCAGCTTTCAGATTATCCGGGACAGGGTATCCGAGCAGTACTTC.